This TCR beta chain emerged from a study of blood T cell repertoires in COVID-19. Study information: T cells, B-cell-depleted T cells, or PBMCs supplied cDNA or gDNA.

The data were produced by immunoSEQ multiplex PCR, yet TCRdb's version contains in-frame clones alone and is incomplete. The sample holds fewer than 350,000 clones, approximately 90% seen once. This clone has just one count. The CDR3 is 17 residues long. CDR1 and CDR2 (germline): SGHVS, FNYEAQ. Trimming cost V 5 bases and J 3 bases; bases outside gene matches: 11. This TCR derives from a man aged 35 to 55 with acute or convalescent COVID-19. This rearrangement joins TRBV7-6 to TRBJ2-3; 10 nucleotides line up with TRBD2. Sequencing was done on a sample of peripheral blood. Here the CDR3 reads CASSPQGLAGATDTQYF. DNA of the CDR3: TGTGCCAGCAGCCCGCAAGGGCTAGCGGGGGCTACAGATACGCAGTATTTT.